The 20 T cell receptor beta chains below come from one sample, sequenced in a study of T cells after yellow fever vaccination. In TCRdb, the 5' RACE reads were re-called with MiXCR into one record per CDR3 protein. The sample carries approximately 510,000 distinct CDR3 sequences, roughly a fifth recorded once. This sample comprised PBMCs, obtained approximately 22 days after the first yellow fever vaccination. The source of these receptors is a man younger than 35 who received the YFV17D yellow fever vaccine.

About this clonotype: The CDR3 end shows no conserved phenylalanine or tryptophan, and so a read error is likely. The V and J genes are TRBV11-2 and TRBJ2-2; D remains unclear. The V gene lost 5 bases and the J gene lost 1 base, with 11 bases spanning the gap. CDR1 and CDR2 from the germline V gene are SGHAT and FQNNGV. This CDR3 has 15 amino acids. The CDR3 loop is CASSPITLNTGELFS. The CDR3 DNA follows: TGTGCCAGCAGCCCGATAACCCTGAACACCGGGGAGCTGTTTTCT.

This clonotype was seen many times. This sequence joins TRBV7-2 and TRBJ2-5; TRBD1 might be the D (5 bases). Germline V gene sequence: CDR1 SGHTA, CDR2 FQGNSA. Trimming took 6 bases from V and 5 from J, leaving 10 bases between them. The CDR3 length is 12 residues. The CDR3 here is CASRGRGETQYF. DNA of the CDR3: TGTGCCAGCAGGGGAAGGGGTGAGACCCAGTACTTC.

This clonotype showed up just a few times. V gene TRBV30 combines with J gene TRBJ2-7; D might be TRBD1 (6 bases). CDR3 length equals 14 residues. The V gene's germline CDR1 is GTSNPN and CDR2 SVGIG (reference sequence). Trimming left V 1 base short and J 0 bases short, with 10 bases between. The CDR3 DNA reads TGTGCCTGGAGTGATAGGGGGAGCTCCTACGAGCAGTACTTC. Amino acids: CAWSDRGSSYEQYF.

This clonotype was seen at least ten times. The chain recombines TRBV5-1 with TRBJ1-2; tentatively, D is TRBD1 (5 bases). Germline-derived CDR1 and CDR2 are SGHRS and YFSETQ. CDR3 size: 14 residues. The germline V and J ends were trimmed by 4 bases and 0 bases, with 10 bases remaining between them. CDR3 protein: CASSQDSPNYGYTF. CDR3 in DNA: TGCGCCAGCAGCCAAGACAGCCCTAACTATGGCTACACCTTC.

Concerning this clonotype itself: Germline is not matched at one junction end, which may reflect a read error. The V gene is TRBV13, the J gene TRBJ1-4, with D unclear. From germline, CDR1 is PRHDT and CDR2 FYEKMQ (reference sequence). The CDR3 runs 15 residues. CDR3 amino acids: CAISSGPVFNEKLFF. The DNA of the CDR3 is TGTGCCATCAGCTCTGGGCCCGTCTTCAATGAAAAACTGTTTTTT.

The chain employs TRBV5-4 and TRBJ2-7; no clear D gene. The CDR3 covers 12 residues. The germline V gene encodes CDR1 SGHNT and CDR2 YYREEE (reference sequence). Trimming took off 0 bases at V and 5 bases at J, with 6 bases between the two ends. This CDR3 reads CASSLDRNEQYV. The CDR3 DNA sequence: TGTGCCAGCAGCTTGGACAGAAACGAGCAGTACGTC.

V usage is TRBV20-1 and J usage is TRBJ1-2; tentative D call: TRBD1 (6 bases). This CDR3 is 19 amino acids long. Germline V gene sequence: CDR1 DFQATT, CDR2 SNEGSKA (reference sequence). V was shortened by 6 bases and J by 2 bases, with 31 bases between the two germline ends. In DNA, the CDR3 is TGCAGTGCCCCCGCCCGGGGGAGTGGGAAACTAGGGGGAAACTATGGCTACACCTTC. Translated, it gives CSAPARGSGKLGGNYGYTF.

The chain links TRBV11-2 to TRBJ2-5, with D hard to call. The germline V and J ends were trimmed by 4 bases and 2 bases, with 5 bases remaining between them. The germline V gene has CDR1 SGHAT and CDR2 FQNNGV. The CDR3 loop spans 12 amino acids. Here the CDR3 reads CASSWWQETQYF. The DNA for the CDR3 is TGTGCCAGCAGCTGGTGGCAAGAGACCCAGTACTTC.

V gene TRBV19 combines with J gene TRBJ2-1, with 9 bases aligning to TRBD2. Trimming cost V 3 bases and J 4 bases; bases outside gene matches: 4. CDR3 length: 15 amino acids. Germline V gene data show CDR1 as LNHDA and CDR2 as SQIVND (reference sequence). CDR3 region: CASSISSGDYNEQFF. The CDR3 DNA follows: TGTGCCAGTAGTATTTCTAGCGGGGATTACAATGAGCAGTTCTTC.

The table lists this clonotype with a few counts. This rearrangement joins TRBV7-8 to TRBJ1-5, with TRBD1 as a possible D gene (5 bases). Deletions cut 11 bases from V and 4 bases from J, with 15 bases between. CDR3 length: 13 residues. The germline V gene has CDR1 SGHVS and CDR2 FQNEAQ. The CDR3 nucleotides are TGTGCCTCTCGCGGGGACGTGAATCAGCCCCAGCATTTT. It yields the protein CASRGDVNQPQHF. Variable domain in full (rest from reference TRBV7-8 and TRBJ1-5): GAGVSQSPRYKVAKRGQDVALRCDPISGHVSLFWYQQALGQGPEFLTYFQNEAQLDKSGLPSDRFFAERPEGSVSTLKIQRTQQEDSAVYLCASRGDVNQPQHFGDGTRLSIL.

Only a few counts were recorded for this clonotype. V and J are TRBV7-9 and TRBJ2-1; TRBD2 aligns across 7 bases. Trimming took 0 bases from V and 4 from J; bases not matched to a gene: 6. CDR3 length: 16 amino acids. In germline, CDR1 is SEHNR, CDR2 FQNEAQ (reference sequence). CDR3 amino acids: CASSLARGRSYNEQFF. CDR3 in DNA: TGTGCCAGCAGCTTAGCCCGCGGGAGATCATACAATGAGCAGTTCTTC.

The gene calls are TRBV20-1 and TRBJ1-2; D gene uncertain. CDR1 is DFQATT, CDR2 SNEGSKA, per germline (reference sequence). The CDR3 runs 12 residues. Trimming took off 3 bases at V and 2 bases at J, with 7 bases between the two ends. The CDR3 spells CSARSINYGYTF. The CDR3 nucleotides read TGCAGTGCTAGGTCTATCAACTATGGCTACACCTTC.

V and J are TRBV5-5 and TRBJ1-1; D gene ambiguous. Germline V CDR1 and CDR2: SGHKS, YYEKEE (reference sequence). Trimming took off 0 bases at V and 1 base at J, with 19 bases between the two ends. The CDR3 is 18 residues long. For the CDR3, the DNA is TGTGCCAGCAGCTTGGATCAGTTTGGTCATGGAGCGAACACTGAAGCTTTCTTT. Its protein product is CASSLDQFGHGANTEAFF.

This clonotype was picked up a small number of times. The CDR3 sequence is CASTQDTKNIQYF. In nucleotides, the CDR3 is TGTGCCAGCACCCAAGATACCAAAAACATTCAGTACTTC. The chain combines TRBV6-6 with TRBJ2-4; no clear D. The CDR3 has 13 residues. Germline V lookup: CDR1 MNHNY, CDR2 SVGAGI (reference sequence). Between the trimmed V and J ends, which lost 7 bases and 2 bases, there was a span of 9 bases.

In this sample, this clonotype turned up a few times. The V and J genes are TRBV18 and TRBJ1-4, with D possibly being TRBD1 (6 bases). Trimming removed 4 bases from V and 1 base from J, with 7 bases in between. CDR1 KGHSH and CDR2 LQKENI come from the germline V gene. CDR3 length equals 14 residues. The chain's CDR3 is CASSRGLTNEKLFF. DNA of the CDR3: TGTGCCAGCTCACGGGGGCTAACTAATGAAAAACTGTTTTTT.

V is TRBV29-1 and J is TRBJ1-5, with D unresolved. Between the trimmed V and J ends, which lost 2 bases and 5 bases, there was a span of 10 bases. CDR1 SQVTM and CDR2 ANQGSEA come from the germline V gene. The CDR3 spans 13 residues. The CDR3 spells CSVERGRDQPQHF. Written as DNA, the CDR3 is TGCAGCGTTGAACGAGGTAGGGATCAGCCCCAGCATTTT.

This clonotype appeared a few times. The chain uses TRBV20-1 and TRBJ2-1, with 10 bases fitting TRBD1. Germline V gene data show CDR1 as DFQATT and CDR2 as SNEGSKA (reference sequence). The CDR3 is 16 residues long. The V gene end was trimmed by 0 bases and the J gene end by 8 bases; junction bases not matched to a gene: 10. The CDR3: CSARETPGQGMYEQFF. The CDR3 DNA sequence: TGCAGTGCTAGAGAAACCCCGGGACAGGGGATGTATGAGCAGTTCTTC.

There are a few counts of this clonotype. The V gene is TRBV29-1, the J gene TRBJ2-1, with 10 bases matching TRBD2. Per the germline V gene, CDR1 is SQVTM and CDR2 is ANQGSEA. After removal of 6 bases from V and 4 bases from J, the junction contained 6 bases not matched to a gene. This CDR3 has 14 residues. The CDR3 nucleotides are TGCAGCGTGGGGGCTAGCGGGGGTTACAATGAGCAGTTCTTC. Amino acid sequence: CSVGASGGYNEQFF.

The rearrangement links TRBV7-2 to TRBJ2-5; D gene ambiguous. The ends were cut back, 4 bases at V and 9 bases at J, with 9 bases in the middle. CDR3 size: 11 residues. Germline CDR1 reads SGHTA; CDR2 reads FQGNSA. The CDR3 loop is CASSSSSAQYF. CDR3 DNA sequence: TGTGCCAGCAGCTCCTCAAGTGCCCAGTACTTC.

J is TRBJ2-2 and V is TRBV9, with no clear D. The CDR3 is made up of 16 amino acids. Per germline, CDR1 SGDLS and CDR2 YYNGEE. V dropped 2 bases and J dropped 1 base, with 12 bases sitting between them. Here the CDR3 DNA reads TGTGCCAGCAGCGTGTTGGCCTTCCAGAACACCGGGGAGCTGTTTTTT. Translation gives CASSVLAFQNTGELFF.